The rows below give T cell receptor beta chains drawn from one sample of a study of blood T cell repertoires in COVID-19. Repertoires were generated with immunoSEQ multiplex PCR, while TCRdb's copy carries only in-frame clones and drops some. The table includes under 350,000 clones, approximately 89% detected once. What was sequenced was peripheral blood. Every receptor here comes from a woman in her 30s with COVID-19, enrolled during active disease. Both conserved end residues are part of each CDR3. The D gene is left open where the match is weak. For some rows the clone size is stated as once, few or many, or as a class when expanded; others skip it.

TRBV7-8	once	TRBD1	TRBJ2-4	TGTGCCAGCAGCCCAGGGGGACAGCTAGCCAAAAACATTCAGTACTTC	CASSPGGQLAKNIQYF
TRBV19	NA	NA	TRBJ1-5	TGTGCCAGTAGTAGGGGACAAGCGGACAATCAGCCCCAGCATTTT	CASSRGQADNQPQHF
TRBV5-6	NA	TRBD1	TRBJ2-7	TGTGCCAGCAGTCCGAACCTCGGGACAGGGGGGTACGAGCAGTACTTC	CASSPNLGTGGYEQYF
TRBV14	NA	TRBD2	TRBJ2-3	TGTGCCAGCAGCCCTAGCGGGGATACGCAGTATTTT	CASSPSGDTQYF
TRBV3-1/TRBV3-2	NA	NA	TRBJ1-2	TGTGCCAGCAGCCAAGGGAGAGGGGACTCTACCTATGGCTACACCTTC	CASSQGRGDSTYGYTF
TRBV29-1	NA	NA	TRBJ2-2	TGCAGCGTTGTCCGAAGGAAACAGGGTGTATTTAACGGGCCCGGGGAGCTGTTTTTT	CSVVRRKQGVFNGPGELFF
TRBV5-8	NA	TRBD2	TRBJ2-1	TGTGCCAGCAGGCCCACGGGACTACGCTACAATGAGCAGTTCTTC	CASRPTGLRYNEQFF
TRBV2	NA	TRBD2	TRBJ2-1	TGTGCCAGCAGTGGCGGGACTAGCGGGTACAATGAGCAGTTCTTC	CASSGGTSGYNEQFF
TRBV14	NA	NA	TRBJ1-2	TGTGCCAGCAGCCAAGATCTTGGTGGGGCTGACTATGGCTACACCTTC	CASSQDLGGADYGYTF
TRBV7-2	NA	TRBD1	TRBJ1-3	TGTGCCAGCAGCGTTTCCCTTGGGACAGCCTCTGGAAACACCATATATTTT	CASSVSLGTASGNTIYF
TRBV6-2/TRBV6-3	NA	NA	TRBJ1-3	TGTGCCAGCAGTGCACCGCAGAACGGAAACACCATATATTTT	CASSAPQNGNTIYF
TRBV6-5	NA	NA	TRBJ2-2	TGTGCCAGCTGGAGCACCGGGGAGCTGTTTTTT	CASWSTGELFF
TRBV7-6	NA	NA	TRBJ1-1	TGTGCCAGCAGCTTATTGGCAGAAAGGAGGGGTGAAGCTTTCTTT	CASSLLAERRGEAFF
TRBV30	NA	NA	TRBJ1-2	TGTGCCTGGAGAGACCCCCACGGAGCTAACTATGGCTACACCTTC	CAWRDPHGANYGYTF
TRBV6-5	NA	TRBD1	TRBJ1-1	TGTGCCAGCAGTACTGCCGGACAGGGCGAAGCTTTCTTT	CASSTAGQGEAFF
TRBV2	few	TRBD1	TRBJ1-3	TGTGCCAGCAGTGAATTCCGGACAGGGGGTGGAAACACCATATATTTT	CASSEFRTGGGNTIYF
TRBV2	NA	TRBD1	TRBJ1-5	TGTGCCAGCAGAAACAGGGGGGAGTCTCAGCCCCAGCATTTT	CASRNRGESQPQHF
TRBV6-2/TRBV6-3	medium-sized	NA	TRBJ2-1	TGTGCCAGCAGTCCCACAGTCGGCTCCTACAATGAGCAGTTCTTC	CASSPTVGSYNEQFF
TRBV5-1	NA	TRBD2	TRBJ2-1	TGCGCCAGCAGCCCTGGACTAGCCCACAATGAGCAGTTCTTC	CASSPGLAHNEQFF
TRBV9	NA	NA	TRBJ2-1	TGTGCCAGCAGCGTGAAAGACAGGATCTACAATGAGCAGTTCTTC	CASSVKDRIYNEQFF
TRBV15	once	TRBD1	TRBJ1-5	TGTGCCACCAGCAGCAGGGGGCAGAGCAATCAGCCCCAGCATTTT	CATSSRGQSNQPQHF
TRBV9	NA	TRBD1	TRBJ1-2	TGTGCCAGCAGCCAGGGGACAGGGCAAACTTTAGAGTATGGCTACACCTTC	CASSQGTGQTLEYGYTF
TRBV6-4	NA	NA	TRBJ1-5	TGTGCCAGCAGGGAGAACGGACATAGTCAGAAAAGGGGCAATCAGCCCCAGCATTTT	CASRENGHSQKRGNQPQHF
TRBV4-1	NA	NA	TRBJ1-6	TGCGCCAGCAGCCAAAAGACCCCCGGACAGTCTAATTCACCCCTCCACTTT	CASSQKTPGQSNSPLHF
TRBV7-2	NA	TRBD1	TRBJ2-2	TGTGCCAGCAGCCCCACACTTAGGACAGGGTACACCGGGGAGCTGTTTTTT	CASSPTLRTGYTGELFF
TRBV2	NA	TRBD1	TRBJ1-2	TGTGCCAGCAGGGGACAGCTCTATGGCTACACCTTC	CASRGQLYGYTF